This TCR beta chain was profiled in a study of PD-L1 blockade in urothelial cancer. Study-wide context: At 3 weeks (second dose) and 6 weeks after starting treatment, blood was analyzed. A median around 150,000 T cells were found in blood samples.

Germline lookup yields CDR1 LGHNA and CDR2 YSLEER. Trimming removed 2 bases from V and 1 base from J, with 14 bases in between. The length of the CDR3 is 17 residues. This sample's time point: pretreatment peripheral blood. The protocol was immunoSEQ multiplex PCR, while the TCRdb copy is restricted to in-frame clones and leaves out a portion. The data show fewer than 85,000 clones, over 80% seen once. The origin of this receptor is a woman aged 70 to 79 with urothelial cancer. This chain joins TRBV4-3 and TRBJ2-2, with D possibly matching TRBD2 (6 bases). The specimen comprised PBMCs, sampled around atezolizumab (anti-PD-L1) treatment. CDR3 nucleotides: TGCGCCAGCAGCCAACTGCGGGGCGCAGGGAACACCGGGGAGCTGTTTTTT. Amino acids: CASSQLRGAGNTGELFF.